The entry below gives a single TCR beta chain sequence along with its context. Its antigen is still unknown. No quality values exist for individual bases; no much larger clone is one base distant. The CDR3 sequence holds 15 residues, the cysteine and phenylalanine included. Just CDR3 DNA is preserved here, 45 bases in frame from base 1. From the germline V gene, CDR1 is SGHAT and CDR2 is FQNNGV. The germline V end is reduced by 5 bases and the J end by 3 bases; junction bases left unmatched: 7. The data belong to a study of shared clonotypes between healthy human individuals (TCRdb year 2020). Some background on the complete study: The cohort comprised a couple of women and a few men aged 18 to 49 years. For each donor, CD4 naive and CD4 memory were each run on three plates, CD8 naive on two plates, and CD8 memory on one plate. Each donor's leukapheresis produced roughly between roughly 0.85 and 10 billion PBMCs. Blood TCR repertoires of 5 or 6 healthy adults were deeply sequenced to estimate repertoire size and the extent of clonotype sharing between individuals. To increase sequencing depth and limit assay-specific biases, TCR repertoire library preparation and sequencing were carried out by different laboratories using diverse techniques. General study outcomes and caveats: When four donors were compared, the shared fraction of clonotypes was around 5.1% for naive CD4, 3% to 4% for naive CD8, about 2.5% for memory CD4, and 0.4% for memory CD8. Because the study included only a small number of donors, the genetic and exposure-history diversity represented was limited. Naive subsets generally had larger estimated clonotype richness than memory subsets. Compared with non-shared clonotypes, clonotypes shared by all four sorted-subset donors had higher generation probabilities. Based on pairwise subsampling, the degree of clonotype sharing among donors was expected to be affected by sequencing depth. Only blood was sampled, and tissue TCR repertoires likely differ from those in blood. Rarefaction of sorted-subset datasets indicated incomplete sequencing despite the large sequencing depth.

For the CD8 naive samples, CD45RO-negative cells were positively selected for CCR7, yielding a CD45RA+CCR7+ population from which TemRA cells were excluded. The donors were healthy, HIV-negative adults with no recently reported acute infections or vaccinations. Every donor was a Caucasian adult residing in Nashville, Tennessee, USA. After blood collection by leukapheresis, PBMCs were isolated using Ficoll-Histopaque density gradient centrifugation and then cryopreserved in the vapor phase of liquid nitrogen. Purity and quantity of every magnetically sorted T cell population were checked by analytical flow cytometry. From each sorted fraction, genomic DNA was isolated and quantified by UV absorbance on a Nanodrop 2000c. Using the deep immunoSEQ assay, TCR CDR3 regions were amplified from genomic DNA by multiplex PCR. For each cell subset, the extracted genomic DNA was distributed evenly across all wells of several immunoSEQ 96-well plates, and each plate served as one replicate. For sorted subsets, around 200 ng genomic DNA, equal to about 30,000 T cell genomes, was loaded into each replicate PCR. Purified libraries were quantified with a Qubit 3.0 fluorometer, sized on a Bioanalyzer 2100, and re-quantified with the KAPA Library Quantification kit. Every immunoSEQ 96-well plate was sequenced on a separate single-read 150-cycle Illumina NextSeq 550 flow cell. As for the authors' bioinformatics: Because the immunoSEQ output included only junctional sequences and no quality scores, the filtering could not be the same as the filtering used for full-length reads. To assign V/J genes and CDR3, sequences were annotated using PyIR, a Python wrapper for IgBLAST v1.9, with IMGT germline references. Any read was removed if the V/J assignment was weak (E-value above 1e-6), the CDR3 was missing, or the read contained stop codons, out-of-frame junctions, or ambiguous translated residues. V3J clonotypes were defined as sequences sharing an identical inferred V gene, J gene, and CDR3 amino acid sequence. Percentage overlap between repertoires was calculated by dividing the number of shared unique clonotypes by the size of the smaller repertoire. RTK rarefaction, the Chao1 estimator, and Recon v2.1 estimates of unobserved clonotypes were used to assess repertoire richness. Generation probabilities were computed with OLGA for all TCRbeta clonotypes obtained by the gDNA method from several donors. TCRdb mirrors the immuneACCESS table, restricted to in-frame sequences. Some clones are absent from its copies; in checked studies, under half trace to an unresolved V gene, and the reason for the others is unknown. Clone size and V and J calls were adopted from that table, with D and trimming inferred from the DNA. For this sample there are some 600,000 clones; roughly 96% appear just once. 0.11% of the sample is in the top ten clones.

The TCR comes from a woman in her 30s in good health. Source material: naive CD8+ T cells sorted from blood. Sample cell subset or site, as interpreted from the label and publication: CD45RA+CCR7+. In this chain, TRBV11-2 is recombined with TRBJ2-7; 10 bases in the middle match TRBD1. This receptor has the CDR3 CASSQAGTGDYEQYF. In nucleotide form, the sequence is TGTGCCAGCAGCCAAGCCGGGACAGGGGACTACGAGCAGTACTTC. Supplemented by the reference TRBV11-2 and TRBJ2-7 proteins around the CDR3, the complete variable domain is EAGVAQSPRYKIIEKRQSVAFWCNPISGHATLYWYQQILGQGPKLLIQFQNNGVVDDSQLPKDRFSAERLKGVDSTLKIQPAKLEDSAVYLCASSQAGTGDYEQYFGPGTRLTVT.